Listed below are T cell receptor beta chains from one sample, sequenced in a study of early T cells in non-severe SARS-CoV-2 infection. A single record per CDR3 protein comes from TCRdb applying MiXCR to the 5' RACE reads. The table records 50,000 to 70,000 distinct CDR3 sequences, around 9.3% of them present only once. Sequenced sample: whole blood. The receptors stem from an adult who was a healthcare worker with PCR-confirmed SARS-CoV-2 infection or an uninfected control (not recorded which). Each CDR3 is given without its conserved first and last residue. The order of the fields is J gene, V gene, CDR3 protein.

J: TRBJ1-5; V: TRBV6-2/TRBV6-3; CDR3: ASSYSADSLNQPQH
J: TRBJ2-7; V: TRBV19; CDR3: ASSRGSLYEQY
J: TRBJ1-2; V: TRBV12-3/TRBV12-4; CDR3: ASSPRTGLGYT
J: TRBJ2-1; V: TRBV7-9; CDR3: ASRPAGGGGHNEQF
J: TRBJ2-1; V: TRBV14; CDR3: ASSPGTSNEQF
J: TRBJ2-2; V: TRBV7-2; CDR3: ASSFQGGTGELF
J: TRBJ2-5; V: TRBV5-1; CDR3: ASSLYGLQETQY
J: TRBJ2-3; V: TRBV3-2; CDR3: ASSPTGRGSNTQY
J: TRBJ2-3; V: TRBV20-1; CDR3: SANGAGAPTDTQY
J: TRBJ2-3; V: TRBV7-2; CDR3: ASSSPDRTLNTQY
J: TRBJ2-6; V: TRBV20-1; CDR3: SARTSGRTQGSGANVLT
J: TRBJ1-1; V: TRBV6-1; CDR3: ASSDPGTEAF
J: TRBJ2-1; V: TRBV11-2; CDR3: ASSPLRGRTADEQF
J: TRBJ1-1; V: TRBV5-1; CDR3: ASSRSGGKAF
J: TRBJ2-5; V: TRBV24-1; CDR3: ATSETSGSRETQY
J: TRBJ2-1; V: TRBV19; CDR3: ASSITLVAWEGEEQF
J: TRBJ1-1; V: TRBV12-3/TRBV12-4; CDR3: ASTTQQGFTEAF
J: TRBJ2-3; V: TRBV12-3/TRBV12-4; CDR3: ASRHQGAVGTDTQY
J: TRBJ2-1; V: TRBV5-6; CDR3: ASSLGDLYNEQF
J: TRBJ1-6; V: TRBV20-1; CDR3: SASGDSRPSPNSPLH
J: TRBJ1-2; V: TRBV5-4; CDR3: ASSGNRSPYGYT
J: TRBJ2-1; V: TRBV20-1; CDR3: SAQEFRGGNEQF
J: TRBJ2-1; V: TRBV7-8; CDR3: ASSLEGLGLQSYNEQF
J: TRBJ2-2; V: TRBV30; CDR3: AWSQISEELF
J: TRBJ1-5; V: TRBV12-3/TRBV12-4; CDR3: ASSRDRGSNQPQH
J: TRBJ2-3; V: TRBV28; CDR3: ASTPRRELDMQY
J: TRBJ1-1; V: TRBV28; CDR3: ASSPPGQGNTEAF
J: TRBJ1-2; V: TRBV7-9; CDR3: ASSLARYGYT
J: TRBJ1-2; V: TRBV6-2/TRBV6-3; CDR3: ASSLTRDSPNYGYT
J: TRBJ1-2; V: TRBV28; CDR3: ASRPPGAAPYGYT
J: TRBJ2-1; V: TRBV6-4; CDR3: ASTRQGAERKESYNEQF
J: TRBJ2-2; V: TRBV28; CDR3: ASSVLAGGPQNTGELF
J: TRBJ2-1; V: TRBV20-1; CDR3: SASNTRDSKNEQF
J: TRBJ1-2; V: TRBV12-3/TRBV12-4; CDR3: ASSLAGTGVEGYT
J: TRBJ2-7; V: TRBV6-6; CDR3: ASSLGQGYHEQY
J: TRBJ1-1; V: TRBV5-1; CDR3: ASSNWTALNTEAF